The subject of this entry is one TCR beta chain. Its antigen is not known. The sample belongs to a study of shared clonotypes between healthy human individuals. Each donor was a Caucasian adult residing in Nashville, Tennessee. The V gene lost 3 bases and the J gene lost 1 base, with 9 bases spanning the gap. The CDR3 runs to 14 residues. The germline CDR1 and CDR2 sequences are SNHLY and FYNNEI. The assay was carried out at the deep level. The genomic DNA of each subset was split evenly across several immunoSEQ plates. Assay: immunoSEQ multiplex PCR; the TCRdb copy retains only in-frame clones and omits some. The repertoire holds 2 million to 2.5 million clones, with about 94% as singletons. Study-wide results and caveats: The rarefaction results pointed to incomplete sorted-subset sequencing despite large depth.

The clonotype originates from a man aged 18-30 years in good health. Specimen: naive CD4+ T cells sorted from blood. The subset: CD45RA+ positively selected. The chain carries TRBV2 and TRBJ1-1; D not certain. CDR3 amino acids: CASSDWKGNTEAFF. CDR3 in DNA: TGTGCCAGCAGTGATTGGAAGGGGAACACTGAAGCTTTCTTT.